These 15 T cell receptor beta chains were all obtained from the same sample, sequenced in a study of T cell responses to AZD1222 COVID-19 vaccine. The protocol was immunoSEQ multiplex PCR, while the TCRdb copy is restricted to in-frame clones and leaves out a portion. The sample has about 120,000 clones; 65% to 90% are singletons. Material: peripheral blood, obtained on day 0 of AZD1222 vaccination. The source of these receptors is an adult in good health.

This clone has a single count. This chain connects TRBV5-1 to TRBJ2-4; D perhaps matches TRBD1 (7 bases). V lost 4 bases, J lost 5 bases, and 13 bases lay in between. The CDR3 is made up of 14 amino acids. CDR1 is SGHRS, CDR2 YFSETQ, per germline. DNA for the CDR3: TGCGCCAGCAGCGGGGGGACAGTTGAAAACATTCAGTACTTC. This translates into CASSGGTVENIQYF.

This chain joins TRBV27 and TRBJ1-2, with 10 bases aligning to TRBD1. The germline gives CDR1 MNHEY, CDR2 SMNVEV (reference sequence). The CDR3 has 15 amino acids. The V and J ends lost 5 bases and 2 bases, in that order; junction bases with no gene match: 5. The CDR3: CASSPWDRGNYGYTF. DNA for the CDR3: TGTGCCAGCAGTCCATGGGACAGGGGAAACTATGGCTACACCTTC.

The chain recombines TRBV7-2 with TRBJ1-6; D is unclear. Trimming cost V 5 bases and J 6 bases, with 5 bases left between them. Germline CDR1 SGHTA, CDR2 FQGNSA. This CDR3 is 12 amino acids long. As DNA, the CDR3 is TGTGCCAGCAGCCCCTTTAATTCACCCCTCCACTTT. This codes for CASSPFNSPLHF.

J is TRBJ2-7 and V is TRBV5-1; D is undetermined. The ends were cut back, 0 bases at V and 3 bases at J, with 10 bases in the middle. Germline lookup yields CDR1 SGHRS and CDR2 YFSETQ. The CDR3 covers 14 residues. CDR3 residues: CASSLAEGFYEQYF. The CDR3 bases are TGCGCCAGCAGCTTGGCCGAAGGTTTCTACGAGCAGTACTTC.

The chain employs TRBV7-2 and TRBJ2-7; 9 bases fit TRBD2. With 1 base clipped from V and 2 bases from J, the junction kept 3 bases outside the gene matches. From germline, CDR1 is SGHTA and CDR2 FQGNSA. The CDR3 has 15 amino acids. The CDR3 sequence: CASSLVTSGTYEQYF. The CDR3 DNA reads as TGTGCCAGCAGCTTAGTGACTAGCGGAACCTACGAGCAGTACTTC. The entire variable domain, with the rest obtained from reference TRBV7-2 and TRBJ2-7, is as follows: GAGVSQSPSNKVTEKGKDVELRCDPISGHTALYWYRQSLGQGLEFLIYFQGNSAPDKSGLPSDRFSAERTGGSVSTLTIQRTQQEDSAVYLCASSLVTSGTYEQYFGPGTRLTVT.

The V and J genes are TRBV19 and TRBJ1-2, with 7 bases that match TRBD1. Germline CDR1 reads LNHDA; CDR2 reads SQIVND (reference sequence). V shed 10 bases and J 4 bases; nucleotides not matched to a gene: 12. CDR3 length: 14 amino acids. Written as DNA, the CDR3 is TGTGCCACAGACTCCGGACAGGCCCTCTATGGCTACACCTTC. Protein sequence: CATDSGQALYGYTF.

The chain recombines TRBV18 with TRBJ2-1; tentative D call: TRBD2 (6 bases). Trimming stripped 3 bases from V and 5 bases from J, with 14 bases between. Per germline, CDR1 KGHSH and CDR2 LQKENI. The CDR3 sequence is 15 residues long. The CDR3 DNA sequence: TGTGCCAGCTCACCGCGGGAACGTGCTGACAATGAGCAGTTCTTC. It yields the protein CASSPRERADNEQFF. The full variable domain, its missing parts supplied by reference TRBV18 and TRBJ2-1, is NAGVMQNPRHLVRRRGQEARLRCSPMKGHSHVYWYRQLPEEGLKFMVYLQKENIIDESGMPKERFSAEFPKEGPSILRIQQVVRGDSAAYFCASSPRERADNEQFFGPGTRLTVL.

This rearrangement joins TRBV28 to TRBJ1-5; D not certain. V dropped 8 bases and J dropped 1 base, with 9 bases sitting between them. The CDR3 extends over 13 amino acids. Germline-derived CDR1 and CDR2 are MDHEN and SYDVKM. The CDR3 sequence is CASAGPSNQPQHF. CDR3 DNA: TGTGCCAGCGCAGGTCCGAGCAATCAGCCCCAGCATTTT.

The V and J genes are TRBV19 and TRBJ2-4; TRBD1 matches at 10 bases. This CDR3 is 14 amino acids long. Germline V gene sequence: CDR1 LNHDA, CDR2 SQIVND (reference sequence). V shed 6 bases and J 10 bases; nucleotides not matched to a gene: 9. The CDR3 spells CASSNPGTGVIQYF. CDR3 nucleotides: TGTGCCAGTAGCAACCCCGGGACAGGGGTGATTCAGTACTTC.

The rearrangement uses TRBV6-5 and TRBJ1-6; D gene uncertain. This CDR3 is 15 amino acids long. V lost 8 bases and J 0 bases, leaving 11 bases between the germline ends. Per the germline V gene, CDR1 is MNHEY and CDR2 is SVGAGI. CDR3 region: CASGRTSSYNSPLHF. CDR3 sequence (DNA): TGTGCCAGCGGCCGGACGAGCTCCTATAATTCACCCCTCCACTTT.

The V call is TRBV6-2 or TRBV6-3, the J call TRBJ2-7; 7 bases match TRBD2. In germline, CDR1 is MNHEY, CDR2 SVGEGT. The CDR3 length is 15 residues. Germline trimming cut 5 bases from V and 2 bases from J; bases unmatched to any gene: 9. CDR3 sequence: CASSNPSGYPYEQYF. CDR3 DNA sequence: TGTGCCAGCAGTAACCCTAGCGGATACCCCTACGAGCAGTACTTC.

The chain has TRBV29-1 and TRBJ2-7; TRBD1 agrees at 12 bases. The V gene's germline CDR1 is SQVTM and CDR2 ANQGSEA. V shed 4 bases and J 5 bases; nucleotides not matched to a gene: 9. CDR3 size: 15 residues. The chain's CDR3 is CSVGLTGTGGNEQYF. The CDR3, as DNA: TGCAGCGTTGGCCTAACTGGGACAGGGGGCAACGAGCAGTACTTC.

The chain's CDR3 is CASSLAPQGSYNEQFF. The CDR3 DNA reads as TGCGCCAGCAGCTTGGCGCCTCAGGGCTCCTACAATGAGCAGTTCTTC. The chain employs TRBV5-1 and TRBJ2-1, with D possibly TRBD1 on 5 matching bases. Trimming took 0 bases from V and 0 from J, leaving 10 bases between them. Germline values: CDR1 SGHRS, CDR2 YFSETQ. The length of the CDR3 is 16 residues.

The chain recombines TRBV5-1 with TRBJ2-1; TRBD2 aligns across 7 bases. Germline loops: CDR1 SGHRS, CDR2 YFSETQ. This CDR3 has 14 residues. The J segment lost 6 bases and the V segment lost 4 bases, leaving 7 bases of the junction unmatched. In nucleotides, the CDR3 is TGCGCCAGCAGCCGTGGGGGGGACGGCAATGAGCAGTTCTTC. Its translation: CASSRGGDGNEQFF. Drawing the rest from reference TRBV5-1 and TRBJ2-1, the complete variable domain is KAGVTQTPRYLIKTRGQQVTLSCSPISGHRSVSWYQQTPGQGLQFLFEYFSETQRNKGNFPGRFSGRQFSNSRSEMNVSTLELGDSALYLCASSRGGDGNEQFFGPGTRLTVL.

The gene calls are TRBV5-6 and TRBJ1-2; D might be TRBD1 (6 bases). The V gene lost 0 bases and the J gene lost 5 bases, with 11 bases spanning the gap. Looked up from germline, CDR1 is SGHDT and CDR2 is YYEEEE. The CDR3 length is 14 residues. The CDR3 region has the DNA TGTGCCAGCAGCTTGGCGGGGGCATGGTATGGCTACACCTTC. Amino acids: CASSLAGAWYGYTF.